These 7 T cell receptor beta chains came from one sample sequenced in a study of T cell changes during pregnancy in multiple sclerosis. Here immunoSEQ multiplex PCR was the method, and the copy in TCRdb shows in-frame clones only, minus some. The sample yields 78,000 or so clones, about 89% seen once. Here the sequenced sample was CD4+ T cells from peripheral blood mononuclear cells, taken before pregnancy. These receptors all stem from a female donor with multiple sclerosis, enrolled in a pregnancy study.

The chain carries TRBV11-3 and TRBJ2-2, with TRBD2 as a possible D gene (7 bases). This CDR3 is 14 amino acids long. V dropped 9 bases and J dropped 5 bases, with 16 bases sitting between them. Per the germline V gene, CDR1 is SGHNT and CDR2 is YENEEA. The CDR3 bases are TGTGCCAGTAGAGGGGGGGTTAGTACCGGGGAGCTGTTTTTT. This sequence encodes CASRGGVSTGELFF.

The chain joins TRBV30 to TRBJ2-3, with TRBD1 matching 9 bases. Germline-derived CDR1 and CDR2 are GTSNPN and SVGIG (reference sequence). This CDR3 has 13 residues. With V trimmed by 4 bases and J by 4 bases, 3 bases remained unmatched. This CDR3 reads CAWKDRGPDTQYF. DNA for the CDR3: TGTGCCTGGAAGGACAGGGGCCCAGATACGCAGTATTTT.

V usage is TRBV4-1 and J usage is TRBJ2-4; a possible D gene is TRBD2 (5 bases). The CDR3 extends over 14 amino acids. CDR1 is MGHRA, CDR2 YSYEKL, per germline. V was cut by 0 bases and J by 5 bases, with 8 bases left in between. CDR3 nucleotide sequence: TGCGCCAGCAGCCAAGATTACGGGGAAAACATTCAGTACTTC. Amino acids: CASSQDYGENIQYF.

This rearrangement joins TRBV28 to TRBJ1-1; no clear D. The V end lost 0 bases, the J end lost 1 base, and 9 bases lay between the germline ends. The CDR3 is made up of 15 amino acids. CDR1 is MDHEN, CDR2 SYDVKM, per germline. CDR3 residues: CASSLWSKRNTEAFF. The CDR3 bases are TGTGCCAGCAGTTTATGGAGCAAGCGGAACACTGAAGCTTTCTTT.

The rearrangement uses TRBV5-6 and TRBJ1-1; maybe TRBD1 (6 bases). The CDR3 runs 14 residues. V shed 5 bases and J shed 4 bases, with 15 bases lying between them. Germline V gene lookup returns CDR1 SGHDT and CDR2 YYEEEE. The CDR3 bases are TGTGCCAGCAGTTTAGACAGGCGGGCCACTGAAGCTTTCTTT. Amino acid sequence: CASSLDRRATEAFF. Together with reference TRBV5-6 and TRBJ1-1, the CDR3 gives the full variable domain: DAGVTQSPTHLIKTRGQQVTLRCSPKSGHDTVSWYQQALGQGPQFIFQYYEEEERQRGNFPDRFSGHQFPNYSSELNVNALLLGDSALYLCASSLDRRATEAFFGQGTRLTVV.

V usage is TRBV18 and J usage is TRBJ1-1; D is unresolved. Trimming stripped 1 base from V and 0 bases from J, with 15 bases between. The CDR3 covers 17 residues. From germline, CDR1 is KGHSH and CDR2 LQKENI. In nucleotides, the CDR3 is TGTGCCAGCTCACCACTCCCAGCGGCGGGGATGAACACTGAAGCTTTCTTT. This gives the protein CASSPLPAAGMNTEAFF.

V is TRBV25-1 and J is TRBJ1-2; no reliable D call. The CDR3 covers 12 residues. The germline CDR1 and CDR2 sequences are MGHDK and SYGVNS. Deletions cut 4 bases from V and 1 base from J, with 4 bases between. CDR3 DNA: TGTGCCAGCAGTGGAGATAACTATGGCTACACCTTC. Translation gives CASSGDNYGYTF.